This T cell receptor (beta chain) was documented in a study of vaccination effects on CD4 cells after COVID-19. Study-wide findings and caveats: At late timepoints after vaccination, vaccine- and infection-induced clones shrank markedly.

Profiled with immunoSEQ multiplex PCR; TCRdb holds only in-frame clones, not every one. The sample consists of around 71,000 clones, approximately 79% of them appearing once. This clone was picked up a small number of times. What it binds is not known. Antigen-specific CD4+ T cells were expanded with viral peptide pools in the ViraFEST assay before sequencing. It was after roughly 11 days of culture that CD4+ T cells were isolated. Vaccine recipients had no previous SARS-CoV-2 infection; their nucleocapsid antibodies were negative. Cultures used 2.1 million or so PBMC per well, about 10 IU/ml IL-2 and approximately 10 ug/ml peptides. CDR1 and CDR2 from the germline V gene are SGHTA and FQGNSA. V shed 3 bases and J shed 2 bases, with 13 bases lying between them. This CDR3 region has 15 residues.

Source: CD4+ T cells from PBMCs cultured with HCoV-OC43 spike peptides, taken before COVID-19 vaccination. Subset in this sample: HCoV-OC43 spike overlapping peptide pool stimulation. This chain uses TRBV7-2 with TRBJ1-1; TRBD1 might be the D (5 bases). This clonotype originated in a human donor who received a COVID-19 vaccine. The CDR3 DNA reads as TGTGCCAGCAGCTTCGGACAAGCGTTAAACACTGAAGCTTTCTTT. This codes for CASSFGQALNTEAFF. Full variable domain (rest looked up from reference TRBV7-2 and TRBJ1-1): GAGVSQSPSNKVTEKGKDVELRCDPISGHTALYWYRQSLGQGLEFLIYFQGNSAPDKSGLPSDRFSAERTGGSVSTLTIQRTQQEDSAVYLCASSFGQALNTEAFFGQGTRLTVV.